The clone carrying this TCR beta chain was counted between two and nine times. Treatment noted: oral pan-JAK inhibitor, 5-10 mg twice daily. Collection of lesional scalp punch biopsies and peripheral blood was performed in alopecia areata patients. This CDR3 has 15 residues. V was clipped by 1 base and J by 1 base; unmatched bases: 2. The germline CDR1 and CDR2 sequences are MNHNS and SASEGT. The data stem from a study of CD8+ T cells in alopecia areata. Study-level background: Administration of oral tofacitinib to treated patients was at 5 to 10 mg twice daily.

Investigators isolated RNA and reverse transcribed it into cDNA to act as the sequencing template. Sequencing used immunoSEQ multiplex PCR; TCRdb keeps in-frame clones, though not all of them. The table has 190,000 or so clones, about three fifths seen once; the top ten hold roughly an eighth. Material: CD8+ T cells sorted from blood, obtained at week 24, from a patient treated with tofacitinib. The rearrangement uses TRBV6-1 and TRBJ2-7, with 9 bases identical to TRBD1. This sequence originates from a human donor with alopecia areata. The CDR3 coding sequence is TGTGCCAGCAGTGAAGTGGGACAGGGTTCCTACGAGCAGTACTTC. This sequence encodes CASSEVGQGSYEQYF.